This entry lists 27 T cell receptor beta chains sequenced from one sample in a study of OX40 agonist ivuxolimab in advanced cancers. Method: immunoSEQ multiplex PCR; TCRdb's copy keeps in-frame clones and lacks some. The sample has 55,000 to 90,000 clones; around 88% are singletons. Sequences were derived from CD4+ or CD8+ T cells sorted from blood, sampled in a trial of the OX40 agonist ivuxolimab. These receptors originate from an adult with an advanced solid tumor such as melanoma, head and neck, liver or kidney cancer.

This chain connects TRBV18 to TRBJ2-1, with D perhaps given as TRBD1 or TRBD2 (6 bases each). The CDR3 extends over 15 amino acids. Trimming pared 1 base from V and 10 bases from J, leaving 17 bases between. Germline loops: CDR1 KGHSH, CDR2 LQKENI. The CDR3 DNA follows: TGTGCCAGCTCACCACAACAGGGAGGAATCAGGGAGCAGTTCTTC. It translates to CASSPQQGGIREQFF.

The CDR3 bases are TGTGCCACCCAAACCAGGGCCCGGGGTGAGGTTGAAGCTTTCTTT. This translates into CATQTRARGEVEAFF. The J gene is TRBJ1-1, the V gene TRBV6-5; weak D call: TRBD1 (5 bases). The germline V gene encodes CDR1 MNHEY and CDR2 SVGAGI. V lost 10 bases, J lost 7 bases, and 25 bases lay in between. The CDR3 has 15 residues.

The rearrangement joins TRBV9 to TRBJ1-3; 8 positions agree with TRBD1. The CDR3 length is 16 residues. V gave up 3 bases and J gave up 0 bases; unmatched junction bases: 5. Looked up from germline, CDR1 is SGDLS and CDR2 is YYNGEE. CDR3 in amino acids: CASSAGQGISGNTIYF. CDR3 DNA sequence: TGTGCCAGCAGCGCTGGACAGGGTATCTCTGGAAACACCATATATTTT.

J is TRBJ2-3 and V is TRBV5-4; TRBD2 matches 7 bases. CDR1 is SGHNT and CDR2 is YYREEE in the germline V gene (reference sequence). Unmatched junction bases numbered 0, after V lost 1 base and J lost 1 base. The CDR3 extends over 14 amino acids. Here the CDR3 DNA reads TGTGCCAGCAGCTTGCGGGAGGGCACAGATACGCAGTATTTT. It translates to CASSLREGTDTQYF. The full variable domain, in which reference TRBV5-4 and TRBJ2-3 provide the parts outside the CDR3, is ETGVTQSPTHLIKTRGQQVTLRCSSQSGHNTVSWYQQALGQGPQFIFQYYREEENGRGNFPPRFSGLQFPNYSSELNVNALELDDSALYLCASSLREGTDTQYFGPGTRLTVL.

V is TRBV19 and J is TRBJ2-5; TRBD1 matches at 9 bases. Per germline, CDR1 LNHDA and CDR2 SQIVND (reference sequence). V shed 4 bases, J shed 5 bases, and the junction held 8 bases outside the gene matches. The CDR3 totals 15 residues. CDR3 coding DNA: TGTGCCAGTAGTACAACCGGGACAGGGAGCGAGACCCAGTACTTC. Translation gives CASSTTGTGSETQYF.

The rearrangement uses TRBV5-1 and TRBJ2-2; D is unresolved. Looked up from germline, CDR1 is SGHRS and CDR2 is YFSETQ. The CDR3 sequence is 15 residues long. V was clipped by 0 bases and J by 3 bases, with 9 bases between them. The CDR3 nucleotides are TGCGCCAGCAGCTTGGGGGCCCTGGACACCGGGGAGCTGTTTTTT. Translated: CASSLGALDTGELFF.

The chain combines TRBV2 with TRBJ2-1; D is undetermined. Germline loops: CDR1 SNHLY, CDR2 FYNNEI. The length of the CDR3 is 14 residues. V was trimmed by 3 bases and J by 2 bases, leaving 8 bases between them. The DNA for the CDR3 is TGTGCCAGCAGTGAGGGGTTCGCCTACAATGAGCAGTTCTTC. Encoded protein: CASSEGFAYNEQFF.

This clone was observed a few times. This chain links TRBV10-3 with TRBJ2-7; no clear D. V shed 3 bases and J shed 4 bases, with 10 bases lying between them. The CDR3 extends over 13 amino acids. CDR1 and CDR2 from the germline V gene are ENHRY and SYGVKD. The CDR3 nucleotides read TGTGCCATCAGTGATTCGGGCATATACGAGCAGTACTTC. Encoded protein: CAISDSGIYEQYF.

This chain joins TRBV9 and TRBJ2-3; 11 bases are a match to TRBD1. Per germline, CDR1 SGDLS and CDR2 YYNGEE. J gave up 4 bases and V 3 bases, and 10 bases lay outside the gene matches. The CDR3 has 17 amino acids. The CDR3 DNA is TGTGCCAGCAGCGAAAGAATCCCGGGACAGGGGGCAGATACGCAGTATTTT. Protein: CASSERIPGQGADTQYF.

The chain joins TRBV5-1 to TRBJ2-5; D is undetermined. Between the trimmed V and J ends, which lost 4 bases and 4 bases, there was a span of 11 bases. Germline V CDR1 and CDR2: SGHRS, YFSETQ. This CDR3 comprises 13 residues. CDR3 sequence (DNA): TGCGCCAGCAGCCGTAGCTGGGGAGAGACCCAGTACTTC. This sequence encodes CASSRSWGETQYF.

This clone was found once. The chain is built from TRBV7-6 and TRBJ2-3; D is possibly TRBD1 (7 bases). CDR3 length equals 13 residues. Germline V gives CDR1 SGHVS, CDR2 FNYEAQ. The germline V and J ends were trimmed by 5 bases and 5 bases, with 11 bases remaining between them. The CDR3 DNA follows: TGTGCCAGCAGCGCAGGGGGGAGAGATACGCAGTATTTT. This gives the protein CASSAGGRDTQYF.

The chain recombines TRBV30 with TRBJ2-7; D tentatively fits TRBD1 or TRBD2 (5 bases each). Per germline, CDR1 GTSNPN and CDR2 SVGIG (reference sequence). The CDR3 runs to 15 residues. V was clipped by 3 bases and J by 2 bases, with 17 bases between them. This chain's CDR3 is CAWSPGWGLPYEQYF. DNA of the CDR3: TGTGCCTGGAGCCCGGGTTGGGGGTTACCCTACGAGCAGTACTTC.

This clone appeared once. The J gene is TRBJ2-1, the V gene TRBV19, with 8 positions matching TRBD2. The germline V gene encodes CDR1 LNHDA and CDR2 SQIVND (reference sequence). V dropped 8 bases and J dropped 9; count of bases not matched to a gene: 9. The CDR3 consists of 13 residues. CDR3 region: CASSGGAIGEQFF. The CDR3 region has the DNA TGTGCCAGTTCGGGGGGGGCCATAGGTGAGCAGTTCTTC.

The chain combines TRBV6-1 with TRBJ1-4; 10 positions match TRBD1. There are 18 residues in the CDR3. Trimming took 4 bases from V and 6 from J; bases not matched to a gene: 14. CDR1 is MNHNS and CDR2 is SASEGT in the germline V gene. The CDR3 loop reads CASSAPPGTGASDEKLFF. As DNA, the CDR3 is TGTGCCAGCAGTGCCCCCCCAGGGACAGGGGCTTCCGATGAAAAACTGTTTTTT.

The chain is built from TRBV10-1 and TRBJ2-5, with TRBD2 matching 8 bases. CDR3 length: 14 residues. V lost 4 bases, J lost 5 bases, and 6 bases stayed unmatched. The germline CDR1 and CDR2 sequences are WNHNN and SYGVQD (reference sequence). CDR3 sequence (DNA): TGCGCCAGCAGTGGGGGTAGCGGGACGGAGACCCAGTACTTC. Translated, it gives CASSGGSGTETQYF.

The gene calls are TRBV30 and TRBJ1-1, with D tentatively TRBD1 (5 bases). Trimming pared 0 bases from V and 10 bases from J, leaving 12 bases between. CDR3 length: 12 residues. Germline V gives CDR1 GTSNPN, CDR2 SVGIG (reference sequence). The CDR3 bases are TGTGCCTGGAGTGTAGGGACCCTTGGAGCTTTCTTT. As protein: CAWSVGTLGAFF.

The rearrangement uses TRBV4-1 and TRBJ2-1; D not resolved. The CDR3 has 16 residues. CDR1 and CDR2 from the germline V gene are MGHRA and YSYEKL. V was cut by 1 base and J by 4 bases, with 14 bases left in between. The CDR3 reads CASSQGWQTPYNEQFF. The CDR3 coding sequence is TGCGCCAGCAGCCAAGGGTGGCAAACACCGTACAATGAGCAGTTCTTC.

The chain joins TRBV30 to TRBJ2-3; TRBD1 might be the D (7 bases). Germline-derived CDR1 and CDR2 are GTSNPN and SVGIG (reference sequence). This CDR3 has 15 amino acids. The V end was cut by 2 bases, the J end by 2 bases, with 14 bases between. The CDR3 region has the DNA TGTGCCTGGAGTCAGGGGGGACCAAACACAGATACGCAGTATTTT. Translation gives CAWSQGGPNTDTQYF.

The chain is built from TRBV30 and TRBJ2-3, with a possible D match to TRBD1 (6 bases). Trimming stripped 4 bases from V and 7 bases from J, with 18 bases between. The CDR3 is 14 residues long. Germline assignment: CDR1 GTSNPN and CDR2 SVGIG (reference sequence). CDR3: CAWTGHTTINTQYF. The CDR3 region has the DNA TGTGCCTGGACGGGACACACCACAATAAATACGCAGTATTTT. The full variable domain, its missing parts supplied by reference TRBV30 and TRBJ2-3, is SQTIHQWPATLVQPVGSPLSLECTVEGTSNPNLYWYRQAAGRGLQLLFYSVGIGQISSEVPQNLSASRPQDRQFILSSKKLLLSDSGFYLCAWTGHTTINTQYFGPGTRLTVL.

The chain couples TRBV4-1 to TRBJ1-3; no clear D. V was shortened by 1 base and J by 0 bases, with 7 bases between the two germline ends. The CDR3 length is 15 residues. Looked up from germline, CDR1 is MGHRA and CDR2 is YSYEKL. The CDR3 sequence: CASSQGQFSGNTIYF. CDR3 nucleotide sequence: TGCGCCAGCAGCCAAGGACAATTCTCTGGAAACACCATATATTTT.

Notes on this clone: Other DNA sequences from this sample encode an identical CDR3 as well. The chain links TRBV28 to TRBJ2-4; no clear D gene. The CDR3 extends over 14 amino acids. Germline V gene sequence: CDR1 MDHEN, CDR2 SYDVKM. The germline V and J ends were trimmed by 5 bases and 1 base, with 9 bases remaining between them. The CDR3 protein is CASSAPGAKNIQYF. DNA for the CDR3: TGTGCCAGCAGTGCCCCGGGCGCCAAAAACATTCAGTACTTC.

The chain couples TRBV5-1 to TRBJ2-7; D perhaps matches TRBD1 (6 bases). Trimming cost V 0 bases and J 0 bases, with 10 bases left between them. Germline assignment: CDR1 SGHRS and CDR2 YFSETQ. The CDR3 is made up of 15 amino acids. In DNA, the CDR3 is TGCGCCAGCAGCTTGGAGGGGGTCCTCTCCTACGAGCAGTACTTC. This gives the protein CASSLEGVLSYEQYF.

V and J are TRBV19 and TRBJ2-5; D not resolved. V shed 5 bases and J shed 0 bases, with 7 bases lying between them. There are 13 residues in the CDR3. Germline V gene data show CDR1 as LNHDA and CDR2 as SQIVND (reference sequence). CDR3 region: CASSLRYQETQYF. The CDR3 DNA sequence: TGTGCCAGTAGTCTCCGGTACCAAGAGACCCAGTACTTC.

The chain joins TRBV27 to TRBJ1-1, with D hard to call. CDR1 MNHEY and CDR2 SMNVEV come from the germline V gene (reference sequence). The V end lost 2 bases, the J end lost 3 bases, and 7 bases lay between the germline ends. There are 13 residues in the CDR3. CDR3 in DNA: TGTGCCAGCAGTTTAAGGAGGGACACTGAAGCTTTCTTT. Residues: CASSLRRDTEAFF.

The V call is TRBV5-1, the J call TRBJ1-4; 7 bases match TRBD1. Germline loops: CDR1 SGHRS, CDR2 YFSETQ. V was pared by 4 bases and J by 7 bases, with 7 bases of the junction left unmatched. The length of the CDR3 is 14 residues. DNA of the CDR3: TGCGCCAGCAGCCCGACAGGGTTGGGTGAAAAACTGTTTTTT. Translated, it gives CASSPTGLGEKLFF.

The V and J genes are TRBV6-1 and TRBJ1-1; D uncertain. Per germline, CDR1 MNHNS and CDR2 SASEGT. The CDR3 totals 13 residues. Trimming took 7 bases from V and 0 from J, leaving 9 bases between them. This CDR3 reads CASKKGMNTEAFF. The CDR3 DNA reads as TGTGCCAGCAAAAAGGGCATGAACACTGAAGCTTTCTTT.

This chain uses TRBV5-4 with TRBJ2-3; D possibly corresponds to TRBD2 (6 bases). Per germline, CDR1 SGHNT and CDR2 YYREEE (reference sequence). Trimming removed 4 bases at V and 2 bases at J, with 17 bases between. The CDR3 covers 16 residues. CDR3 nucleotide sequence: TGTGCCAGCAGCCCGACGACTAGTCGGGACACAGATACGCAGTATTTT. Protein: CASSPTTSRDTDTQYF.